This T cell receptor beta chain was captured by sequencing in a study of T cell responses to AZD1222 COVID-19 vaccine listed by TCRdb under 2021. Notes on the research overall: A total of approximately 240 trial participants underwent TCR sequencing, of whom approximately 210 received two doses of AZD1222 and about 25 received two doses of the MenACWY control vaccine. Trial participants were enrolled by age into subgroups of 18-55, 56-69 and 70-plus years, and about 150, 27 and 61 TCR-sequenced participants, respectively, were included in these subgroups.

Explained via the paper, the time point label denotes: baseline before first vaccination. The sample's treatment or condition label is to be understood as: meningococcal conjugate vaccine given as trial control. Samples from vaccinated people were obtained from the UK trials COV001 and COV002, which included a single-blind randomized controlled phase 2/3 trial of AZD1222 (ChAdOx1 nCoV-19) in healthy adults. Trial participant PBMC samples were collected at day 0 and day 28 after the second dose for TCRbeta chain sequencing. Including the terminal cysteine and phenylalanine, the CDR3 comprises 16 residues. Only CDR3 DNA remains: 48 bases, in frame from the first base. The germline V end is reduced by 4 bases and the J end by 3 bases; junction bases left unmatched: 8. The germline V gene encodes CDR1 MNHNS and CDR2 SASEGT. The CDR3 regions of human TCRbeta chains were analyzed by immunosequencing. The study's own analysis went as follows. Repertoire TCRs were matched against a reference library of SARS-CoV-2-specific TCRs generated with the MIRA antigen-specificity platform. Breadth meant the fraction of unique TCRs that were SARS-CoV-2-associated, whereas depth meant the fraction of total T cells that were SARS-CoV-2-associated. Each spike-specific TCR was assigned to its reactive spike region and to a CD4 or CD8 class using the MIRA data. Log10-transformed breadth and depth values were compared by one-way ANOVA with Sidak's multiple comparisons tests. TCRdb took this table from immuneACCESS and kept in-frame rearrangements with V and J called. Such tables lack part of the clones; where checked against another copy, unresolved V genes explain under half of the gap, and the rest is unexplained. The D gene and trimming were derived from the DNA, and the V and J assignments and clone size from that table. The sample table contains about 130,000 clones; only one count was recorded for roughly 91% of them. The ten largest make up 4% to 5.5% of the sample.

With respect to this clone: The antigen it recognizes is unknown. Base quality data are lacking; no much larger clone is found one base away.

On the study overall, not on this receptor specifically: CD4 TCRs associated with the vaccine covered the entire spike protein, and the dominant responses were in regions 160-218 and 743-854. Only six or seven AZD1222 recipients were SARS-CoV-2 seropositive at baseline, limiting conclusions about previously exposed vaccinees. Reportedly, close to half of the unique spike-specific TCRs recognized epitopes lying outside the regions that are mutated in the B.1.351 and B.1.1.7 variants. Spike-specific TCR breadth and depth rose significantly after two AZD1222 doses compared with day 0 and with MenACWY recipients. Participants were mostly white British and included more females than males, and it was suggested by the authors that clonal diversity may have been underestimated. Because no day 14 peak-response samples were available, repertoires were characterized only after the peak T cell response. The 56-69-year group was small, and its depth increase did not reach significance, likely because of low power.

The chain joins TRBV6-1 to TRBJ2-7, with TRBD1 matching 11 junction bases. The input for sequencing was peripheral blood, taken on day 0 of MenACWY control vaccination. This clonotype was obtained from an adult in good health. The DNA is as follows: TGTGCCAGCAGTGCAGGGTGGGACAGGGGGAACTACGAGCAGTACTTC. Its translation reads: CASSAGWDRGNYEQYF.